This entry is about one TCR beta chain. This clonotype was seen a few times. The target of this receptor is not known. Base qualities were left out, and no much larger clone turns up one base away. Data came from an Illumina HiSeq 2500. TCR beta libraries were prepared by quantitative 5'-RACE with molecular barcodes. On the authors' methods: A new computational method based on a probabilistic model of VDJ rearrangement was used to identify disease-linked TCR variants. Using fastp at Q25 and MiXCR, TCRdb reprocessed the public reads and kept productive beta chains. Rows with a matching CDR3 protein are joined into one entry that keeps the most common DNA and genes. Clone size and V and J calls follow TCRdb, not the original study. A total of a few hundred thousand distinct CDR3 sequences appear in this sample, 20% to 25% of them only once. Of the sample, 3.5% is held by the ten largest clones. The data stem from a study of CD8 T cells in ankylosing spondylitis (TCRdb year 2017). Broadly, across the study: To find TCR variants linked to disease, the study profiled T cell receptor beta repertoires in ankylosing spondylitis patients and healthy donors. Peripheral blood was sampled, and synovial fluid was also collected from ankylosing spondylitis patients. The full study cohort comprised roughly 24 ankylosing spondylitis patients and over 95 healthy donors. General conclusions and limits of the study: A TCR beta motif of several highly homologous amino acid variants appeared characteristic of blood from ankylosing spondylitis patients. The disease-linked clones were reported as significantly enriched in matched synovial fluid samples from ankylosing spondylitis patients. Some motif variants had previously been reported in the synovial fluid and blood of reactive arthritis patients, which suggests shared mechanisms of disease initiation. The disease-linked clones showed a CD8+ phenotype and occurred at relatively low frequencies in peripheral blood.

The CDR3, cysteine through phenylalanine, is 13 amino acids long. The kept DNA is CDR3 alone, 39 bases in frame from the first base. Here V drops 6 bases and J drops 7 bases, and the junction holds 9 bases not matched to any gene. Via the germline V gene, CDR1 is WSHSY and CDR2 SAAADI. In this chain, TRBV10-2 is recombined with TRBJ2-7; 7 nucleotides in the junction match TRBD2. The material sequenced was blood, either unsorted or a sorted T cell fraction (not recorded which). This clonotype was obtained from a female donor with ankylosing spondylitis or in good health (not recorded which). The DNA sequence is as follows: TGCGCCAGCAGGATAAGCGGGACCTTTGAGCAGTACTTC. Its protein is CASRISGTFEQYF.